Following are 10 T cell receptor beta chains from one sample sequenced in a study of blood T cell repertoires in COVID-19. The table came from immunoSEQ multiplex PCR; TCRdb's copy has only in-frame clones and leaves some out. There are about 210,000 clones in the sample; around 86% occur only once, and 3.8% lies in the top ten. The material sequenced was PBMCs or T cells enriched from blood (not recorded which). The receptor source for this set is a woman between 35 and 50 years old with acute COVID-19.

This clone was recorded a few times. The chain carries TRBV28 and TRBJ2-7; D possibly corresponds to TRBD1 (5 bases). CDR1 is MDHEN and CDR2 is SYDVKM in the germline V gene. The CDR3 sequence is 13 residues long. Trimming stripped 4 bases from V and 4 bases from J, with 11 bases between. CDR3 loop: CASSSPGFYEQYF. The CDR3 region has the DNA TGTGCCAGCAGTTCACCAGGGTTTTACGAGCAGTACTTC.

Concerning this clone itself: Other DNA sequences from this sample encode an identical CDR3 as well. The rearrangement joins TRBV12-3 or TRBV12-4 to TRBJ2-2; D remains ambiguous. The length of the CDR3 is 12 residues. Trimming took off 3 bases at V and 6 bases at J, with 5 bases between the two ends. The CDR3 loop reads CASSFYPGELFF. CDR3 DNA sequence: TGTGCCAGCAGTTTCTACCCCGGGGAGCTGTTTTTT.

The chain joins TRBV2 to TRBJ1-1, with D perhaps matching TRBD1 (5 bases). Germline loops: CDR1 SNHLY, CDR2 FYNNEI. Trimming cost V 8 bases and J 5 bases, with 6 bases left between them. The CDR3 is 10 residues long. The DNA of the CDR3 is TGTGCCAGCGGGGGGACTGAAGCTTTCTTT. Protein: CASGGTEAFF.

This chain uses TRBV24-1 with TRBJ2-1, with unresolved D. This CDR3 is built from 14 residues. Germline assignment: CDR1 KGHDR and CDR2 SFDVKD. The ends were cut back, 4 bases at V and 8 bases at J, with 14 bases in the middle. The CDR3 DNA follows: TGTGCCACCAGTGACGCCCCCGGGTTTGATGAGCAGTTCTTC. This sequence encodes CATSDAPGFDEQFF.

Of note for this clone: Different DNA sequences within this sample yield the same CDR3. V and J are TRBV3-1 (or the pseudogene TRBV3-2) and TRBJ2-7; D gene uncertain. Germline values: CDR1 LGHDT, CDR2 YNNKEL (reference sequence). V gave up 1 base and J gave up 2 bases, with 6 bases separating them. This CDR3 has 13 amino acids. The CDR3 DNA is TGTGCCAGCAGCCAAGGTGGCCCCTACGAGCAGTACTTC. Residues: CASSQGGPYEQYF.

The genes are TRBV9 and TRBJ2-7, with 8 bases matching TRBD1. J lost 3 bases, V lost 4 bases, and 6 bases had no gene match. The CDR3 is 14 amino acids. Germline V gene lookup returns CDR1 SGDLS and CDR2 YYNGEE. The CDR3 reads CASSIGTGGYEQYF. In DNA, the CDR3 is TGTGCCAGCAGCATCGGGACAGGTGGCTACGAGCAGTACTTC.

The V gene is TRBV7-9, the J gene TRBJ2-1; D may be TRBD2 (5 bases). Trimming left V 5 bases short and J 4 bases short, with 9 bases between. The CDR3 is 13 residues long. In germline, CDR1 is SEHNR, CDR2 FQNEAQ (reference sequence). In DNA, the CDR3 is TGTGCCAGCAGCCCTACTAGTTACAATGAGCAGTTCTTC. This codes for CASSPTSYNEQFF.

V gene TRBV28 combines with J gene TRBJ1-1; 8 bases are a match to TRBD1. The germline V gene has CDR1 MDHEN and CDR2 SYDVKM. V shed 4 bases and J 2 bases; nucleotides not matched to a gene: 3. The CDR3 spans 14 residues. The CDR3 is CASSSAGGNTEAFF. The CDR3 DNA sequence: TGTGCCAGCAGTTCGGCAGGGGGCAACACTGAAGCTTTCTTT.

The chain joins TRBV11-2 to TRBJ1-1; possibly TRBD1 for D (5 bases). The germline gives CDR1 SGHAT, CDR2 FQNNGV. V was trimmed by 3 bases and J by 5 bases, leaving 13 bases between them. CDR3 length: 14 amino acids. The CDR3 here is CASSLMGSGTEAFF. The CDR3 nucleotides are TGTGCCAGCAGCTTGATGGGGTCAGGGACTGAAGCTTTCTTT.

V is TRBV30 and J is TRBJ2-3, with TRBD1 matching 9 bases. Germline V gives CDR1 GTSNPN, CDR2 SVGIG (reference sequence). J was trimmed by 3 bases and V by 1 base; bases with no gene match: 5. The CDR3 is 15 amino acids. The CDR3 is CAWSGTGDLTDTQYF. CDR3 in DNA: TGTGCCTGGAGTGGGACAGGGGATTTAACAGATACGCAGTATTTT.